This T cell receptor beta chain stems from a study of T-cell reconstitution after alpha-beta-depleted transplantation in children. Preparing the TCRbeta library involved the use of unique molecular identifiers. One entry per CDR3 protein results from TCRdb running MiXCR on the PCR reads. The table has hundreds of thousands of distinct CDR3 sequences, 15% to 20% seen once. Source: PBMCs from the stem cell graft donor, taken from the stem cell graft. The TCR comes from a human donor who donated a stem cell graft to a child with acute myeloid leukemia.

CDR3 nucleotides: TGTGCCAGCAGCCAAGACCCCCTAATTAACTACGAGCAGTACTTC. Its translation is CASSQDPLINYEQYF. The V gene is TRBV3-1, the J gene TRBJ2-7; D remains ambiguous. The length of the CDR3 is 15 residues. Germline lookup yields CDR1 LGHDT and CDR2 YNNKEL (reference sequence). Deletions cut 0 bases from V and 3 bases from J, with 12 bases between.